Listed below are T cell receptor beta chains from one sample, sequenced in a study of blood T cell repertoires in COVID-19. Clones were sequenced by immunoSEQ multiplex PCR, and TCRdb holds only the in-frame ones, with some missing. This sample has more than 250,000 clones; roughly 87% occur once, and the top ten carry 4.5% to 7%. Sequenced material: PBMCs or T cells enriched from blood (not recorded which). These receptors all come from a woman in her 30s who had recovered from COVID-19. Each CDR3 is given with its conserved first and last residue. The D gene is left open where the match is weak. Only some rows state a clone size, as once, few, many or a class for expanded clones.

J: TRBJ2-7
D: .
V: TRBV19
size: .
DNA: TGTGCCAGTAGTATAGCGCGACTACCCCAGTACGAGCAGTACTTC
CDR3: CASSIARLPQYEQYF

J: TRBJ1-5
D: .
V: TRBV11-2
size: .
DNA: TGTGCCAGCAGCCCCTACCCGGGGAGCAATCAGCCCCAGCATTTT
CDR3: CASSPYPGSNQPQHF

J: TRBJ1-6
D: .
V: TRBV5-4
size: .
DNA: TGTGCCAGCAGCTTGGTTCGGGGTAATTCACCCCTCCACTTT
CDR3: CASSLVRGNSPLHF

J: TRBJ1-1
D: TRBD1
V: TRBV12-5
size: .
DNA: TGTGCTAGTGGTCTCGACAGGGGGAACTGGGACACTGAAGCTTTCTTT
CDR3: CASGLDRGNWDTEAFF

J: TRBJ1-1
D: .
V: TRBV5-1
size: once
DNA: TGCGCCAGCAGCTTGGCCTCGGGGAACACTGAAGCTTTCTTT
CDR3: CASSLASGNTEAFF

J: TRBJ1-1
D: .
V: TRBV12-3/TRBV12-4
size: .
DNA: TGTGCCAGCAGTTACGGGGAGAACACTGAAGCTTTCTTT
CDR3: CASSYGENTEAFF

J: TRBJ1-2
D: .
V: TRBV30
size: once
DNA: TGTGCCTGGAAGTATCCGGATGGCTACACCTTC
CDR3: CAWKYPDGYTF

J: TRBJ1-2
D: .
V: TRBV30
size: .
DNA: TGTGCCTGGAGACCGGGACAAAACTATGGCTACACCTTC
CDR3: CAWRPGQNYGYTF

J: TRBJ2-3
D: .
V: TRBV27
size: .
DNA: TGTGCCAGCCAGGGTTTCCCAGATACGCAGTATTTT
CDR3: CASQGFPDTQYF

J: TRBJ2-7
D: TRBD1
V: TRBV6-5
size: .
DNA: TGTGCCAGCAGTTACCCGGACAGGACCTACGAGCAGTACTTC
CDR3: CASSYPDRTYEQYF

J: TRBJ1-5
D: .
V: TRBV2
size: .
DNA: TGTGCCAGCAGTGACTCCCTCGCGCTAAATCAGCCCCAGCATTTT
CDR3: CASSDSLALNQPQHF

J: TRBJ1-6
D: .
V: TRBV4-2
size: once
DNA: TGTGCCAGCACCCTTTGGAGCTCCTATAATTCACCCCTCCACTTT
CDR3: CASTLWSSYNSPLHF

J: TRBJ2-7
D: TRBD1
V: TRBV18
size: .
DNA: TGTGCCAGCTCCGCGGACAGGGCGGGCGAGCAGTACTTC
CDR3: CASSADRAGEQYF

J: TRBJ1-6
D: .
V: TRBV2
size: few
DNA: TGTGCCAGCAGAGGGACACCGGTGGACTTCCTCCACTTT
CDR3: CASRGTPVDFLHF

J: TRBJ1-6
D: .
V: TRBV5-5
size: .
DNA: TGTGCCAGCAGCTCAACCTTGGGAGGTTCACCCCTCCACTTT
CDR3: CASSSTLGGSPLHF

J: TRBJ1-2
D: TRBD1
V: TRBV2
size: once
DNA: TGTGCCAGCACAGGGGGAGGCTATGGCTACACCTTC
CDR3: CASTGGGYGYTF

J: TRBJ2-4
D: TRBD1
V: TRBV7-8
size: .
DNA: TGTGCCAGCAGCGACAGCGGGGACAGGGGTGGGGATCAAGCCAAAAACATTCAGTACTTC
CDR3: CASSDSGDRGGDQAKNIQYF

J: TRBJ2-5
D: .
V: TRBV19
size: once
DNA: TGTGCCAGTAGTATAGAGGGCGGGGTAGGTGCAGAGACCCAGTACTTC
CDR3: CASSIEGGVGAETQYF

J: TRBJ1-1
D: .
V: TRBV5-1
size: .
DNA: TGCGCCAGCAGAGCCGGACAGCAGAACACTGAAGCTTTCTTT
CDR3: CASRAGQQNTEAFF

J: TRBJ1-2
D: .
V: TRBV27
size: .
DNA: TGTGCCAGCAGTTACCGTAGGGAGCACTATGGCTACACCTTC
CDR3: CASSYRREHYGYTF

J: TRBJ1-3
D: .
V: TRBV6-5
size: .
DNA: TGTGCCAGCCAGACAGATTCTGGAAACACCATATATTTT
CDR3: CASQTDSGNTIYF

J: TRBJ2-2
D: TRBD2
V: TRBV5-4
size: once
DNA: TGTGCCAGCAGCCCGGGACTAGCGGGGGGCGTGGGGGAGCTGTTTTTT
CDR3: CASSPGLAGGVGELFF

J: TRBJ2-2
D: .
V: TRBV24-1
size: .
DNA: TGTGCCACCAGTGATTCCAGGGAGAACACCGGGGAGCTGTTTTTT
CDR3: CATSDSRENTGELFF

J: TRBJ1-6
D: TRBD1
V: TRBV9
size: .
DNA: TGTGCCAGCACGCGGGGACAGGGAAATTCACCCCTCCACTTT
CDR3: CASTRGQGNSPLHF

J: TRBJ2-7
D: TRBD1
V: TRBV7-9
size: .
DNA: TGTGCCAGCAGCGCATCCGGGACAGTGAGCTACGAGCAGTACTTC
CDR3: CASSASGTVSYEQYF

J: TRBJ2-1
D: .
V: TRBV7-2
size: .
DNA: TGTGCCAGCAGCCAGATAAATGAGCAGTTCTTC
CDR3: CASSQINEQFF

J: TRBJ1-6
D: TRBD1
V: TRBV14
size: .
DNA: TGTGCCAGCAGCCAAGGCCGGGACAGATATAATTCACCCCTCCACTTT
CDR3: CASSQGRDRYNSPLHF

J: TRBJ1-5
D: .
V: TRBV30
size: once
DNA: TGTGCCTGGGCCGAGCAAGGGGGTCAGCCCCAGCATTTT
CDR3: CAWAEQGGQPQHF

J: TRBJ1-5
D: .
V: TRBV3-1/TRBV3-2
size: .
DNA: TGTGCCAGTAGGGGGGGGTCCGGCAATCAGCCCCAGCATTTT
CDR3: CASRGGSGNQPQHF

J: TRBJ2-2
D: .
V: TRBV30
size: .
DNA: TGTGCCTGGAGTGTGGAGGGGACGGACACCGGGGAGCTGTTTTTT
CDR3: CAWSVEGTDTGELFF

J: TRBJ1-4
D: TRBD1
V: TRBV4-3
size: .
DNA: TGCGCCAGCAGCCAAGATCAGGGGGCCCACGATGAAAAACTGTTTTTT
CDR3: CASSQDQGAHDEKLFF

J: TRBJ1-2
D: .
V: TRBV6-1
size: .
DNA: TGTGCCAGCAGTGAATTAGGTGACTACGGCTACACCTTC
CDR3: CASSELGDYGYTF

J: TRBJ2-1
D: TRBD2
V: TRBV27
size: .
DNA: TGTGCCAGCAGGGGGGGGCGGGGGGACTACAATGAGCAGTTCTTC
CDR3: CASRGGRGDYNEQFF

J: TRBJ1-1
D: .
V: TRBV19
size: .
DNA: TGTGCCACCAAAGGGGAGGGAAACACTGAAGCTTTCTTT
CDR3: CATKGEGNTEAFF

J: TRBJ2-2
D: TRBD2
V: TRBV4-3
size: .
DNA: TGCGCCAGCAGCCAAGACGTAGCGGGGGGCCACCCCGGGGAGCTGTTTTTT
CDR3: CASSQDVAGGHPGELFF

J: TRBJ2-3
D: TRBD1
V: TRBV6-1
size: .
DNA: TGTGCCAGCAGTGAAGAGGGACAGAGCACAGATACGCAGTATTTT
CDR3: CASSEEGQSTDTQYF

J: TRBJ1-1
D: .
V: TRBV2
size: .
DNA: TGTGCCTCCCTGACCAGGGAGGACACTGAAGCTTTCTTT
CDR3: CASLTREDTEAFF

J: TRBJ1-2
D: .
V: TRBV5-1
size: .
DNA: TGCGCCAGCAGCTTGGCCAAACAGGGCAGGGGCTACACCTTC
CDR3: CASSLAKQGRGYTF

J: TRBJ2-2
D: TRBD1
V: TRBV11-3
size: .
DNA: TGTGCCAGCAGCCCCCGACAGGGGTGGAACACCGGGGAGCTGTTTTTT
CDR3: CASSPRQGWNTGELFF

J: TRBJ1-2
D: .
V: TRBV29-1
size: .
DNA: TGCAGCGTTGAAGGTGCAGCGCGCTATGGCTACACCTTC
CDR3: CSVEGAARYGYTF

J: TRBJ1-1
D: .
V: TRBV5-1
size: .
DNA: TGCGCCAGCAGCCCGGGGGTTAACACTGAAGCTTTCTTT
CDR3: CASSPGVNTEAFF